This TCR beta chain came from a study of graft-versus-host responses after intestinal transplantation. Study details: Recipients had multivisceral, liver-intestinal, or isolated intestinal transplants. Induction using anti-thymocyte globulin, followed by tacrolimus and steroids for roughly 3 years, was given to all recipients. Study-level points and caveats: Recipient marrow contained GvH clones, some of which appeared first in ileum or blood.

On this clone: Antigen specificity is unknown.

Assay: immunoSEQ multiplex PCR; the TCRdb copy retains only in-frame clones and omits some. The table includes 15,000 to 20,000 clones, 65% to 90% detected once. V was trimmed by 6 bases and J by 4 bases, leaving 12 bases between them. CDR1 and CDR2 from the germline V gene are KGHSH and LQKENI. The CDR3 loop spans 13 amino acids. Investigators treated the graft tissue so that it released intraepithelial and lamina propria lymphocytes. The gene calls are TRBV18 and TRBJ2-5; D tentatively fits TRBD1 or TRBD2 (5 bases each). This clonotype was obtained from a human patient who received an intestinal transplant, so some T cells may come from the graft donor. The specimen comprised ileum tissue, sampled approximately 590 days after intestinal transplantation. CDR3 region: CASSGPPGETQYF. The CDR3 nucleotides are TGTGCCAGCTCGGGACCTCCTGGAGAGACCCAGTACTTC.